These 4 T cell receptor beta chains came from one sample sequenced in a study of cytomegalovirus exposure and HLA in healthy donors. PCR employed 60 Vbeta and 13 Jbeta primers. Here immunoSEQ multiplex PCR was the method, and the copy in TCRdb shows in-frame clones only, minus some. The sample has under 200,000 clones; about two thirds are singletons. The material sequenced was PBMCs. All receptors come from a woman aged 18-30 years in good health and CMV-seropositive.

This clone has more than one count but fewer than ten. The gene calls are TRBV7-2 and TRBJ2-7; 8 nucleotides agree with TRBD1. Germline lookup yields CDR1 SGHTA and CDR2 FQGNSA. V gave up 4 bases and J gave up 3 bases; unmatched junction bases: 2. This CDR3 comprises 13 residues. CDR3 in amino acids: CASSWTGNYEQYF. For the CDR3, the DNA is TGTGCCAGCAGCTGGACAGGGAACTACGAGCAGTACTTC.

This clone appeared a few times. The CDR3 here is CASSYRDREARNTIYF. In nucleotides, the CDR3 is TGTGCCAGCAGTTACCGGGACAGGGAGGCTAGGAACACCATATATTTT. The chain is built from TRBV6-6 and TRBJ1-3, with TRBD1 matching 9 bases. The CDR3 has 16 amino acids. With V trimmed by 2 bases and J by 7 bases, 9 bases remained unmatched. The germline gives CDR1 MNHNY, CDR2 SVGAGI (reference sequence).

This rearrangement joins TRBV2 to TRBJ1-5; 8 bases align to TRBD1. The V gene end was trimmed by 7 bases and the J gene end by 6 bases; junction bases not matched to a gene: 11. Germline lookup yields CDR1 SNHLY and CDR2 FYNNEI. There are 15 residues in the CDR3. DNA of the CDR3: TGTGCCAGCAATCTAGACTGGACAGGGACTCAGCCCCAGCATTTT. This encodes CASNLDWTGTQPQHF.

The rearrangement links TRBV7-9 to TRBJ2-7; D call uncertain. CDR1 and CDR2 (germline): SEHNR, FQNEAQ (reference sequence). The V end lost 5 bases, the J end lost 1 base, and 6 bases lay between the germline ends. CDR3 length: 12 amino acids. The CDR3 sequence: CASSPGSYEQYF. For the CDR3, the DNA is TGTGCCAGCAGCCCCGGGTCCTACGAGCAGTACTTC. The entire variable domain, with the rest obtained from reference TRBV7-9 and TRBJ2-7, is as follows: DTGVSQNPRHKITKRGQNVTFRCDPISEHNRLYWYRQTLGQGPEFLTYFQNEAQLEKSRLLSDRFSAERPKGSFSTLEIQRTEQGDSAMYLCASSPGSYEQYFGPGTRLTVT.